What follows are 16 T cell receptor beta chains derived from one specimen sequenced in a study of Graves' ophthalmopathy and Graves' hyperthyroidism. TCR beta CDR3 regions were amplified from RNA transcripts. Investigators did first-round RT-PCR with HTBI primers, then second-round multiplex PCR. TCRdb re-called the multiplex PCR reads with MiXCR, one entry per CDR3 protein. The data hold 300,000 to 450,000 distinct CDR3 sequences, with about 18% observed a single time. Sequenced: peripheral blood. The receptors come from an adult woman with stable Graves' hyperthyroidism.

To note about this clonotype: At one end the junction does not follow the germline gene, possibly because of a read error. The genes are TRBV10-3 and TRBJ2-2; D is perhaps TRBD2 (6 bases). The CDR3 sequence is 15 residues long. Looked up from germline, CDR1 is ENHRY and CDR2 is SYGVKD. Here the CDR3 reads CANNNRDGSWGELCF. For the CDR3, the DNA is TGTGCCAACAATAACCGGGACGGATCCTGGGGGGAGCTGTGTTTT.

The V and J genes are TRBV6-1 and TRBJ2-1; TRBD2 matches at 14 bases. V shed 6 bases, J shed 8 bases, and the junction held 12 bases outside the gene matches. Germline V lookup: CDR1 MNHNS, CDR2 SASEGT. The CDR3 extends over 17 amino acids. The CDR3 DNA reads TGTGCCAGCAGCGACCGACGGACTAGCGGGAGGTACTATGAGCAGTTCTTC. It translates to CASSDRRTSGRYYEQFF.

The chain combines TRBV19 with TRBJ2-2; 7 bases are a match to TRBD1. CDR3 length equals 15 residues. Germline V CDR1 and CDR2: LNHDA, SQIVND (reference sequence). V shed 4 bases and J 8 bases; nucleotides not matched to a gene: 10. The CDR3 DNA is TGTGCCAGTAGTAGCCCCGGGACAGCCCCGGGGGAGCTGTTTTTT. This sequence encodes CASSSPGTAPGELFF.

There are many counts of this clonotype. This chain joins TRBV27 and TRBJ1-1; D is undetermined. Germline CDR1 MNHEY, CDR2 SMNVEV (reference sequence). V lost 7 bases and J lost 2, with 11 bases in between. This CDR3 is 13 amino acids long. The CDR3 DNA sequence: TGTGCCAGCAATTTTAGGTATAACACTGAAGCTTTCTTT. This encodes CASNFRYNTEAFF.

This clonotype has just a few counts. The DNA for the CDR3 is TGTGCCAGCAGCCTACTGAGCTCCGACTATGGCTACACCTTC. It encodes CASSLLSSDYGYTF. The V gene is TRBV3-1, the J gene TRBJ1-2; the D is unclear. CDR1 and CDR2 from the germline V gene are LGHDT and YNNKEL (reference sequence). The CDR3 extends over 14 amino acids. V was shortened by 4 bases and J by 3 bases, with 12 bases between the two germline ends.

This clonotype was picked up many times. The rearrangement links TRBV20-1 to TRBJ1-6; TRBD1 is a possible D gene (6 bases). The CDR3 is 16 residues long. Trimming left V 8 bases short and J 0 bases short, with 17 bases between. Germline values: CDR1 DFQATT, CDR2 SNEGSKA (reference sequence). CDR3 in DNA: TGCAGTTCGACAGGAGATACTAACTCCTATAATTCACCCCTCCACTTT. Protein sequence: CSSTGDTNSYNSPLHF.

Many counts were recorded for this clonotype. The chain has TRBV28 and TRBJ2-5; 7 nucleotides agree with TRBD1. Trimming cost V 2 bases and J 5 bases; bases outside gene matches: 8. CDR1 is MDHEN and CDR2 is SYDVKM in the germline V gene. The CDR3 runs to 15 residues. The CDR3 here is CASSLGDRVTETQYF. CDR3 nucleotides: TGTGCCAGCAGTTTAGGCGACAGGGTAACCGAGACCCAGTACTTC.

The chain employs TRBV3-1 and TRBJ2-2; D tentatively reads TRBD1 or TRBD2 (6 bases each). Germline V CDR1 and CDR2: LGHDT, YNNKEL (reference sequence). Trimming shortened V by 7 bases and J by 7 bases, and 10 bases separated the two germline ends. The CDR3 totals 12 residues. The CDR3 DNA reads TGTGCCAGCAACGAGGGGGGCGGGGAGCTGTTTTTT. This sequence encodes CASNEGGGELFF.

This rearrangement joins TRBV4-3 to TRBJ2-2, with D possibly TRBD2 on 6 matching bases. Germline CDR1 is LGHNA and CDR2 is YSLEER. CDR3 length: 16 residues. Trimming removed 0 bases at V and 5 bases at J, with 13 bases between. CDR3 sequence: CASSQDHGGLTGELFF. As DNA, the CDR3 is TGCGCCAGCAGCCAAGATCACGGGGGACTGACCGGGGAGCTGTTTTTT.

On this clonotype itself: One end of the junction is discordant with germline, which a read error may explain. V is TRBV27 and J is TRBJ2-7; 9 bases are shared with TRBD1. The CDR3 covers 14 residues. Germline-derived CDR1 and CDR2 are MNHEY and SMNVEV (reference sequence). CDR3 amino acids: CASSLQGAPYEQCF. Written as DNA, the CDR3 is TGTGCCAGCAGCTTACAGGGGGCCCCCTACGAGCAGTGCTTC.

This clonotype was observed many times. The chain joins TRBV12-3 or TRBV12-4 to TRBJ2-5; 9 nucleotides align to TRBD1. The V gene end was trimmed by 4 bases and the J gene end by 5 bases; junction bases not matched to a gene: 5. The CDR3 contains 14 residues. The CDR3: CASSSRTGAETQYF. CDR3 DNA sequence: TGTGCCAGCAGTTCCCGGACAGGGGCCGAGACCCAGTACTTC.

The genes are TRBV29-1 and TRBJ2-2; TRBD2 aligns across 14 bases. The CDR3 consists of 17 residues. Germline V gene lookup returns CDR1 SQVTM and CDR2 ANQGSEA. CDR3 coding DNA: TGCAGTTATAGAGGCGGACTAGCGGGAGGAGAAACCGGGGAGCTGTTTTTT. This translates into CSYRGGLAGGETGELFF.

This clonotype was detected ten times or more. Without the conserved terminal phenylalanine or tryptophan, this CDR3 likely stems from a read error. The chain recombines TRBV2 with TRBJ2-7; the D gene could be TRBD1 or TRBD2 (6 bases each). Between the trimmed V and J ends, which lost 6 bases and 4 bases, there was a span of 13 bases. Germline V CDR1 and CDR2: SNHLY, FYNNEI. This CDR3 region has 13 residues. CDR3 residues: CASRQGGSYEQYL. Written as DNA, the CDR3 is TGTGCCAGCAGACAGGGAGGATCATACGAGCAGTACCTC.

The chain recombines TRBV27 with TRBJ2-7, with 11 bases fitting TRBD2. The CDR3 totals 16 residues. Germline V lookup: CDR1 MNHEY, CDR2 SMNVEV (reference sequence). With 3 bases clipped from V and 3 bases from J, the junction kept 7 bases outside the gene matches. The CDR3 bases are TGTGCCAGCAGTTTTGCTAGCGGGGGGACTAGCTACGAGCAGTACTTC. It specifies CASSFASGGTSYEQYF.

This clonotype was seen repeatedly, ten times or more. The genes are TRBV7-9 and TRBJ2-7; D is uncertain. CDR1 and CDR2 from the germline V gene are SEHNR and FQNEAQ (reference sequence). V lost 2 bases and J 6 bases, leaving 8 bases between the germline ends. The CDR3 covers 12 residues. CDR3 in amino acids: CASSLIPSEQYF. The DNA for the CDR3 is TGTGCCAGCAGCTTAATTCCTTCCGAGCAGTACTTC.

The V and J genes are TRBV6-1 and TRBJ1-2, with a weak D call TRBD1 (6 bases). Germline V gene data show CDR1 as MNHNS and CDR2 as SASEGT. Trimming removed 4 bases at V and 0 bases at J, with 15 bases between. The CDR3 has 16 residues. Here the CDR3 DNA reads TGTGCCAGCAGTGCCCCCCTGGACAGTGCTAACTATGGCTACACCTTC. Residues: CASSAPLDSANYGYTF.